Below, 29 T cell receptor beta chains from the same sample are listed, as sequenced in a study of cytomegalovirus exposure and HLA in healthy donors. With 60 Vbeta and 13 Jbeta primers, the PCR was carried out. Sequenced by immunoSEQ multiplex PCR; TCRdb stores in-frame clones only, minus some. This sample carries 100,000 to 150,000 clones, approximately 80% of them seen once, and the ten largest clones take about 4.3%. Sequencing was carried out using PBMCs. Receptors were obtained from a male donor in good health and CMV-seropositive.

The chain uses TRBV18 and TRBJ2-1; TRBD2 matches at 12 bases. J was trimmed by 1 base and V by 2 bases; bases with no gene match: 3. In germline, CDR1 is KGHSH, CDR2 LQKENI. The CDR3 totals 17 residues. CDR3 in DNA: TGTGCCAGCTCACCAAGAACTAGCGGGGGGTCCTACAATGAGCAGTTCTTC. Translating it yields CASSPRTSGGSYNEQFF.

The chain combines TRBV19 with TRBJ1-6; TRBD1 matches at 11 bases. V gave up 10 bases and J gave up 9 bases; unmatched junction bases: 11. CDR1 is LNHDA and CDR2 is SQIVND in the germline V gene (reference sequence). This CDR3 is built from 15 residues. In nucleotides, the CDR3 is TGTGCCACCCGAACGCGGACAGGGGGCACTTCACCCCTCCACTTT. Protein: CATRTRTGGTSPLHF. The full variable domain, completed using reference TRBV19 and TRBJ1-6, is DGGITQSPKYLFRKEGQNVTLSCEQNLNHDAMYWYRQDPGQGLRLIYYSQIVNDFQKGDIAEGYSVSREKKESFPLTVTSAQKNPTAFYLCATRTRTGGTSPLHFGNGTRLTVT.

This clone has more than one count but fewer than ten. This sequence joins TRBV28 and TRBJ1-4, with 7 bases identical to TRBD1. The CDR3 runs to 17 residues. Germline V CDR1 and CDR2: MDHEN, SYDVKM. J gave up 0 bases and V 7 bases, and 11 bases lay outside the gene matches. CDR3 bases: TGTGCCAGCACCCGGGACAGCGTAGAATCAACTAATGAAAAACTGTTTTTT. This encodes CASTRDSVESTNEKLFF.

The V call is TRBV25-1, the J call TRBJ2-2, with no clear D. CDR3 size: 16 residues. V lost 1 base, J lost 0 bases, and 9 bases lay in between. Looked up from germline, CDR1 is MGHDK and CDR2 is SYGVNS. The DNA for the CDR3 is TGTGCCAGCAGTGAATCTGGCCTCGCGAACACCGGGGAGCTGTTTTTT. Its protein is CASSESGLANTGELFF.

This sequence joins TRBV27 and TRBJ2-7; 10 bases are shared with TRBD2. The V segment lost 4 bases and the J segment 2 bases; nucleotides outside the gene matches: 5. This CDR3 comprises 15 residues. Germline V CDR1 and CDR2: MNHEY, SMNVEV (reference sequence). As DNA, the CDR3 is TGTGCCAGCAGTTCCGGGACTAGCGCCACCTACGAGCAGTACTTC. Translated: CASSSGTSATYEQYF.

The rearrangement joins TRBV28 to TRBJ2-1, with 11 bases that match TRBD1. This CDR3 is built from 17 residues. The germline CDR1 and CDR2 sequences are MDHEN and SYDVKM. With 4 bases clipped from V and 10 bases from J, the junction kept 15 bases outside the gene matches. The CDR3 here is CASSSPRGQGEQGEQFF. CDR3 in DNA: TGTGCCAGCAGTTCCCCCCGGGGACAGGGGGAACAAGGGGAGCAGTTCTTC.

There are a few counts of this clone. The rearrangement links TRBV30 to TRBJ2-1; 9 positions agree with TRBD2. CDR3 length: 17 amino acids. V shed 1 base and J 2 bases; nucleotides not matched to a gene: 9. The germline CDR1 and CDR2 sequences are GTSNPN and SVGIG (reference sequence). The CDR3 DNA sequence: TGTGCCTGGAGTGCGGGCGGGGGGGGGTGGACCTACAATGAGCAGTTCTTC. Translation: CAWSAGGGGWTYNEQFF. Full variable domain (outside the CDR3, taken from reference TRBV30 and TRBJ2-1): SQTIHQWPATLVQPVGSPLSLECTVEGTSNPNLYWYRQAAGRGLQLLFYSVGIGQISSEVPQNLSASRPQDRQFILSSKKLLLSDSGFYLCAWSAGGGGWTYNEQFFGPGTRLTVL.

This chain links TRBV7-9 with TRBJ2-3; TRBD2 aligns across 11 bases. Trimming at V came to 3 bases and at J to 2 bases, leaving 4 bases not matched to a gene. The CDR3 is made up of 16 amino acids. Germline loops: CDR1 SEHNR, CDR2 FQNEAQ (reference sequence). The chain's CDR3 is CASSLGTSGDTDTQYF. CDR3 nucleotide sequence: TGTGCCAGCAGCTTGGGGACTAGCGGAGACACAGATACGCAGTATTTT.

The chain's CDR3 is CASSLAATGANQPQHF. CDR3 nucleotides: TGTGCCAGCAGCTTAGCAGCGACAGGGGCCAATCAGCCCCAGCATTTT. The rearrangement joins TRBV7-2 to TRBJ1-5; 8 bases line up with TRBD1. Trimming at V came to 0 bases and at J to 3 bases, leaving 4 bases not matched to a gene. This CDR3 is 16 amino acids long. Germline CDR1 and CDR2: SGHTA and FQGNSA.

The DNA of the CDR3 is TGTGCCAGCAGTCAGATTTACACTGAAGCTTTCTTT. Residues: CASSQIYTEAFF. The genes are TRBV6-1 and TRBJ1-1; unclear D gene. This CDR3 comprises 12 residues. The V end lost 5 bases, the J end lost 3 bases, and 7 bases lay between the germline ends. CDR1 is MNHNS and CDR2 is SASEGT in the germline V gene.

The CDR3 nucleotides are TGTGCCTGGAGTGTTGCCGGGAACTATAATTCACCCCTCCACTTT. Translation: CAWSVAGNYNSPLHF. This sequence joins TRBV30 and TRBJ1-6; no reliable D call. Trimming removed 0 bases from V and 3 bases from J, with 9 bases in between. This CDR3 has 15 amino acids. Germline values: CDR1 GTSNPN, CDR2 SVGIG (reference sequence). The full variable domain, in which reference TRBV30 and TRBJ1-6 provide the parts outside the CDR3, is SQTIHQWPATLVQPVGSPLSLECTVEGTSNPNLYWYRQAAGRGLQLLFYSVGIGQISSEVPQNLSASRPQDRQFILSSKKLLLSDSGFYLCAWSVAGNYNSPLHFGNGTRLTVT.

V gene TRBV5-1 combines with J gene TRBJ2-5, with D tentatively TRBD1 (6 bases). Germline CDR1 SGHRS, CDR2 YFSETQ. This CDR3 spans 15 amino acids. With 0 bases removed from V and 1 base from J, the gap between germline ends came to 10 bases. CDR3 nucleotides: TGCGCCAGCAGCTTGGACGGGACACTCCAAGAGACCCAGTACTTC. Translated: CASSLDGTLQETQYF.

The genes are TRBV5-8 and TRBJ2-5, with D tentatively TRBD1 (5 bases). The germline V and J ends were trimmed by 4 bases and 7 bases, with 14 bases remaining between them. The germline gives CDR1 SGHTS, CDR2 YDEGEE. The CDR3 is made up of 13 amino acids. The CDR3 reads CASSPGLSPTQYF. The DNA of the CDR3 is TGTGCCAGCAGCCCAGGGTTATCCCCGACCCAGTACTTC. The whole variable domain, remainder taken from reference TRBV5-8 and TRBJ2-5, is EAGVTQSPTHLIKTRGQQATLRCSPISGHTSVYWYQQALGLGLQFLLWYDEGEERNRGNFPPRFSGRQFPNYSSELNVNALELEDSALYLCASSPGLSPTQYFGPGTRLLVL.

The V call is TRBV5-4, the J call TRBJ2-5; 12 bases match TRBD2. The J call could be wrong; TRBJ2-7 is a better fit for the DNA end. Germline CDR1 and CDR2: SGHNT and YYREEE (reference sequence). This CDR3 region has 17 residues. The CDR3 sequence: CASSPGLAGLITYEQYF. The CDR3 nucleotides read TGTGCCAGCAGCCCTGGACTAGCGGGACTCATCACCTACGAGCAGTACTTC.

This clone was seen once. This chain links TRBV9 with TRBJ1-3, with D maybe TRBD1 (5 bases). Germline-derived CDR1 and CDR2 are SGDLS and YYNGEE. Trimming left V 6 bases short and J 0 bases short, with 13 bases between. CDR3 length: 15 residues. CDR3 in amino acids: CASTGGRLSGNTIYF. Here the CDR3 DNA reads TGTGCCAGCACCGGGGGACGGCTCTCTGGAAACACCATATATTTT.

This rearrangement joins TRBV5-4 to TRBJ1-1; 8 positions match TRBD1. V gave up 6 bases and J gave up 6 bases; unmatched junction bases: 10. Germline loops: CDR1 SGHNT, CDR2 YYREEE (reference sequence). The length of the CDR3 is 14 residues. CDR3 nucleotides: TGTGCCAGCACCGTGACAGGGGCCCCTGCTGAAGCTTTCTTT. Its protein product is CASTVTGAPAEAFF.

J is TRBJ2-4 and V is TRBV5-1; D is perhaps TRBD1 (7 bases). The V and J ends lost 3 bases and 1 base respectively, with 14 bases between them. Germline V gene data show CDR1 as SGHRS and CDR2 as YFSETQ. This CDR3 comprises 16 residues. CDR3 sequence reads: CASSSRTGGAKNIQYF. The CDR3 DNA reads as TGCGCCAGCAGCTCCCGGACAGGAGGGGCCAAAAACATTCAGTACTTC.

Comments on this clone: Compared with germline, one end of the junction differs, possibly owing to a read error. The genes are TRBV7-9 and TRBJ2-3; TRBD2 matches at 9 bases. CDR3 length: 17 residues. From germline, CDR1 is SEHNR and CDR2 FQNEAQ (reference sequence). The CDR3 reads CSSSFDLAGAFTDTQYF. DNA for the CDR3: TGTTCCAGCAGCTTCGATTTAGCGGGGGCCTTCACAGATACGCAGTATTTT.

Written as DNA, the CDR3 is TGTGCCAGCAGCCAAGAGGACAGGGGCACAGATACGCAGTATTTT. As protein: CASSQEDRGTDTQYF. This chain joins TRBV14 and TRBJ2-3; TRBD1 matches 8 bases. Germline V gives CDR1 SGHDN, CDR2 FVKESK. This CDR3 contains 15 residues. After removal of 0 bases from V and 1 base from J, the junction contained 0 bases not matched to a gene. Filled out from reference TRBV14 and TRBJ2-3, the complete variable domain reads EAGVTQFPSHSVIEKGQTVTLRCDPISGHDNLYWYRRVMGKEIKFLLHFVKESKQDESGMPNNRFLAERTGGTYSTLKVQPAELEDSGVYFCASSQEDRGTDTQYFGPGTRLTVL.

This chain joins TRBV6-1 and TRBJ2-2; the match to TRBD2 covers 8 bases. The CDR3 loop spans 15 amino acids. V lost 7 bases to trimming and J lost 3 bases; unmatched junction nucleotides: 7. Germline V gene lookup returns CDR1 MNHNS and CDR2 SASEGT. Written as DNA, the CDR3 is TGTGCCAGCATCATCACTAGCGGAGACACCGGGGAGCTGTTTTTT. It yields the protein CASIITSGDTGELFF.

This chain links TRBV4-1 with TRBJ2-7; D possibly corresponds to TRBD2 (5 bases). V gave up 1 base and J gave up 3 bases, with 13 bases separating them. CDR1 is MGHRA and CDR2 is YSYEKL in the germline V gene. This CDR3 has 15 residues. In DNA form, the CDR3 reads TGCGCCAGCAGCCAAGGGACTGGCTTGGGCTACGAGCAGTACTTC. It yields the protein CASSQGTGLGYEQYF.

The V gene is TRBV9, the J gene TRBJ2-1; 10 nucleotides match TRBD2. The CDR3 loop spans 15 amino acids. CDR1 and CDR2 from the germline V gene are SGDLS and YYNGEE. The ends lost 2 bases at V and 6 bases at J; junction bases unmatched: 5. Here the CDR3 reads CASSVLAGVVNEQFF. CDR3 nucleotides: TGTGCCAGCAGCGTCCTAGCGGGAGTGGTCAATGAGCAGTTCTTC. Drawing the rest from reference TRBV9 and TRBJ2-1, the complete variable domain is DSGVTQTPKHLITATGQRVTLRCSPRSGDLSVYWYQQSLDQGLQFLIQYYNGEERAKGNILERFSAQQFPDLHSELNLSSLELGDSALYFCASSVLAGVVNEQFFGPGTRLTVL.

This chain links TRBV9 with TRBJ1-1; 9 nucleotides line up with TRBD1. This CDR3 is 15 amino acids long. V lost 4 bases, J lost 1 base, and 5 bases stayed unmatched. Germline V gives CDR1 SGDLS, CDR2 YYNGEE. CDR3 DNA: TGTGCCAGCAGCCCATACAGGGGGCAGAACACTGAAGCTTTCTTT. Residues: CASSPYRGQNTEAFF.

The rearrangement links TRBV5-4 to TRBJ2-5; 11 bases are a match to TRBD2. This CDR3 spans 17 amino acids. Losses at the gene ends were 0 bases for V and 5 bases for J; bases not matched to a gene: 9. The germline gives CDR1 SGHNT, CDR2 YYREEE (reference sequence). The CDR3 reads CASSLGGLAGPGETQYF. In DNA, the CDR3 is TGTGCCAGCAGCTTGGGCGGACTAGCGGGTCCTGGGGAGACCCAGTACTTC.

This chain uses TRBV10-3 with TRBJ1-2; 8 nucleotides agree with TRBD1. The CDR3 covers 15 residues. The trim removed 9 bases at V and 7 bases at J, leaving 16 bases unmatched. Germline CDR1 ENHRY, CDR2 SYGVKD. The CDR3 spells CAISGGETGAIGYTF. The CDR3 DNA sequence: TGTGCCATATCTGGGGGAGAGACAGGGGCAATTGGCTACACCTTC.

The chain employs TRBV7-9 and TRBJ2-6, with a possible D match to TRBD2 (5 bases). This CDR3 spans 15 amino acids. Germline values: CDR1 SEHNR, CDR2 FQNEAQ (reference sequence). The ends were cut back, 5 bases at V and 4 bases at J, with 12 bases in the middle. CDR3 in DNA: TGTGCCAGCAGCGACGAGGGTCTCGGGGCCAACGTCCTGACTTTC. Its translation is CASSDEGLGANVLTF. Complete variable domain (other parts from reference TRBV7-9 and TRBJ2-6): DTGVSQNPRHKITKRGQNVTFRCDPISEHNRLYWYRQTLGQGPEFLTYFQNEAQLEKSRLLSDRFSAERPKGSFSTLEIQRTEQGDSAMYLCASSDEGLGANVLTFGAGSRLTVL.

V gene TRBV9 combines with J gene TRBJ1-1; tentatively, D is TRBD1 (6 bases). V was pared by 7 bases and J by 10 bases, with 11 bases between. Germline CDR1 is SGDLS and CDR2 is YYNGEE. This CDR3 is 10 amino acids long. The CDR3 bases are TGTGCCAGCGAAACAGGGAGAGCTTTCTTT. Translation: CASETGRAFF.

The chain uses TRBV28 and TRBJ2-7, with 7 bases fitting TRBD1. CDR1 MDHEN and CDR2 SYDVKM come from the germline V gene. The CDR3 covers 13 residues. V trimming: 2 bases; J trimming: 4 bases; junction bases outside the gene matches: 2. The CDR3 DNA follows: TGTGCCAGCAGTTTAGGGACAGCTTACGAGCAGTACTTC. Translating gives CASSLGTAYEQYF.

This sequence joins TRBV27 and TRBJ2-3; 8 bases align to TRBD1. Looked up from germline, CDR1 is MNHEY and CDR2 is SMNVEV (reference sequence). V was clipped by 6 bases and J by 5 bases; unmatched bases: 4. The CDR3 sequence is 13 residues long. The CDR3 reads CASRGQGRDTQYF. Written as DNA, the CDR3 is TGTGCCAGCAGAGGACAGGGCAGAGATACGCAGTATTTT.